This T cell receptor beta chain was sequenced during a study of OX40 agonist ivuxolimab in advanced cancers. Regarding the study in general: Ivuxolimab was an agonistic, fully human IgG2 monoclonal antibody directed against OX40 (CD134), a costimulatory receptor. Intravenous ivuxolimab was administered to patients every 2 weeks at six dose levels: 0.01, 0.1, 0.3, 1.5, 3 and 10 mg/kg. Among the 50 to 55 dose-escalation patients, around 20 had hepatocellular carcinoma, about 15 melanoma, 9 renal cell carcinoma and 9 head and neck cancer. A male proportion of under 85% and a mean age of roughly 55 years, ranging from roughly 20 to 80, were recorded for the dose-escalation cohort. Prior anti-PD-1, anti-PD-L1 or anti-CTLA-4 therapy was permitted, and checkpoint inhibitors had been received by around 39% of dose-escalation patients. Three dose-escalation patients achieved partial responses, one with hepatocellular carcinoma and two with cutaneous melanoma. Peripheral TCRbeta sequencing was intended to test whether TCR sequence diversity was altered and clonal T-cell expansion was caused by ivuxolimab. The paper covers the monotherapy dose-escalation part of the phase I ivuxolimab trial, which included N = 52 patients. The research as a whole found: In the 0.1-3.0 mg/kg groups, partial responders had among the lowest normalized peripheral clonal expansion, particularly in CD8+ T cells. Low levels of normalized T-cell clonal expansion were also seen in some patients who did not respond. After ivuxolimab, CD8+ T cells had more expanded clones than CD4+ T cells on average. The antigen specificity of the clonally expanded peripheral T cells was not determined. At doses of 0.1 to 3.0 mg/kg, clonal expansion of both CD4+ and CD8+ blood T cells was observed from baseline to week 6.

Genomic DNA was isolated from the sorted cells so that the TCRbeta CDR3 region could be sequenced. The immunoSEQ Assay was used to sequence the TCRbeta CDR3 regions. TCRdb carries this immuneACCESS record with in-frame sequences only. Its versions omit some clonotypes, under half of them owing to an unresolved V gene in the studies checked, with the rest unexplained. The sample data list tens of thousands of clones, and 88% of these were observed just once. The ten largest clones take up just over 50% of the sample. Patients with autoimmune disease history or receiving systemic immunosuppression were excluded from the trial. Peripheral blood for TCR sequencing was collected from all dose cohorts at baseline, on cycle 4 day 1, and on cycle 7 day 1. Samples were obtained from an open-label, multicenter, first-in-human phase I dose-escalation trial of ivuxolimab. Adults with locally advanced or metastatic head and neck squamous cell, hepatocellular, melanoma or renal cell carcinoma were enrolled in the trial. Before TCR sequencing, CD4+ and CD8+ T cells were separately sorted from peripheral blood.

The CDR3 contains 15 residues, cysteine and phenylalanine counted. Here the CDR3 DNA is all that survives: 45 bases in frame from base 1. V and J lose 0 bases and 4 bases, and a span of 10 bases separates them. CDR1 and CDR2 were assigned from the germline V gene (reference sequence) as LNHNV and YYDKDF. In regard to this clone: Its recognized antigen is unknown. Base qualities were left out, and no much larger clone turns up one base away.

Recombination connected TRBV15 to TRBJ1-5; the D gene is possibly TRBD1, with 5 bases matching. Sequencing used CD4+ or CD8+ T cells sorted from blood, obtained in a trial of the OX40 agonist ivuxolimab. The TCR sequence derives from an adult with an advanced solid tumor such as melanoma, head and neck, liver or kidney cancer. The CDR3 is CATSRDGKGNQPQHF. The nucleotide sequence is TGTGCCACCAGCAGAGACGGGAAGGGGAATCAGCCCCAGCATTTT.